These T cell receptor beta chains were read from a single sample in a study of T cell repertoires in ileal Crohn's disease. Sequencing used immunoSEQ multiplex PCR; TCRdb keeps in-frame clones, though not all of them. This repertoire shows thousands of clones, more than 65% found once; its top ten account for 7% to 9%. Sequencing input: ileal tissue. The receptor source for this set is an adult with Crohn's disease. CDR3s include the opening cysteine and the closing phenylalanine or tryptophan. The D gene is left open where the match is weak. Clone size is given for some rows only: seen once, a few or many times, or a class if the clone is expanded.

j_call	clone_size	v_call	d_call	cdr3_aa	cdr3_nt
TRBJ2-5	-	TRBV15	-	CATSRDVQETQYF	TGTGCCACCAGCAGAGATGTACAAGAGACCCAGTACTTC
TRBJ1-2	-	TRBV27	TRBD1	CASSPLGTANYGYTF	TGTGCCAGCAGTCCACTAGGGACAGCTAACTATGGCTACACCTTC
TRBJ2-2	-	TRBV7-3	-	CASSIDGTGELFF	TGTGCCAGCAGCATAGATGGCACCGGGGAGCTGTTTTTT
TRBJ2-3	-	TRBV5-1	TRBD1	CASSLQGGTDTQYF	TGCGCCAGCAGCCTACAGGGGGGCACAGATACGCAGTATTTT
TRBJ1-2	-	TRBV5-1	-	CASSFGGADGYTF	TGCGCCAGCAGCTTTGGAGGGGCGGACGGCTACACCTTC
TRBJ2-7	once	TRBV25-1	TRBD1	CASSHGQGAYEQYF	TGTGCCAGCAGTCACGGACAGGGAGCCTACGAGCAGTACTTC
TRBJ2-3	-	TRBV5-4	TRBD1	CASSSGTGVDTQYF	TGTGCCAGCAGCTCCGGGACAGGGGTAGATACGCAGTATTTT
TRBJ2-7	-	TRBV19	TRBD1	CASSPTGSGEQYF	TGTGCCAGTAGTCCGACAGGGTCTGGGGAGCAGTACTTC
TRBJ2-2	-	TRBV7-9	TRBD2	CASSRTSGNTGELFF	TGTGCCAGCAGTCGTACTAGCGGGAACACCGGGGAGCTGTTTTTT
TRBJ2-1	-	TRBV29-1	TRBD2	CTKTAAGGQPIYNEQFF	TGCACCAAAACCGCAGCGGGAGGGCAACCTATATACAATGAGCAGTTCTTC
TRBJ2-1	-	TRBV30	TRBD2	CAWSGLADSYNEQFF	TGTGCCTGGAGTGGACTAGCGGATTCCTACAATGAGCAGTTCTTC
TRBJ1-6	-	TRBV11-2	-	CASSLGNREGSPLHF	TGTGCCAGCAGCTTGGGGAATCGGGAGGGTTCACCCCTCCACTTT
TRBJ2-2	-	TRBV7-9	-	CASSSQGGELFF	TGTGCCAGCAGCTCTCAGGGCGGGGAGCTGTTTTTT
TRBJ2-3	-	TRBV4-1	TRBD1	CASSPRTGGDTQYF	TGCGCCAGCAGCCCTCGGACAGGGGGAGATACGCAGTATTTT
TRBJ2-7	-	TRBV7-2	-	CASSLQTGQAYEQYF	TGTGCCAGCAGCTTACAGACCGGACAAGCCTACGAGCAGTACTTC
TRBJ2-1	few	TRBV15	-	CATSSGPFEGLKFF	TGTGCCACCAGCAGCGGGCCCTTCGAGGGACTTAAATTCTTC
TRBJ2-7	-	TRBV5-1	TRBD2	CASSLSGSTYEQYF	TGCGCCAGCAGCTTAAGCGGGAGTACCTACGAGCAGTACTTC
TRBJ2-1	once	TRBV18	-	CASSLVASSYNEQFF	TGTGCCAGCTCACTGGTGGCTAGCTCCTACAATGAGCAGTTCTTC
TRBJ1-5	-	TRBV5-5	TRBD1	CASSTGGGSGNQPQHF	TGTGCCAGCAGCACAGGAGGGGGCTCGGGCAATCAGCCCCAGCATTTT
TRBJ2-7	-	TRBV25-1	-	CASSEYADEQYF	TGTGCCAGCAGTGAATATGCAGACGAGCAGTACTTC
TRBJ2-2	-	TRBV2	-	CASSYAANTGELFF	TGTGCCAGCAGCTATGCCGCGAACACCGGGGAGCTGTTTTTT
TRBJ1-1	-	TRBV11-3	TRBD1	CASNLAGTAPEAFF	TGTGCCAGCAACCTTGCCGGGACAGCTCCTGAAGCTTTCTTT
TRBJ2-7	-	TRBV6-5	-	CASSSRGEQYF	TGTGCCAGCAGTAGCCGTGGCGAGCAGTACTTC
TRBJ2-5	-	TRBV7-7	-	CASSLEHGSGETQYF	TGTGCTAGCAGCTTAGAACACGGGAGTGGGGAGACCCAGTACTTC
TRBJ1-3	-	TRBV27	-	CASSLAGPISGNTIYF	TGTGCCAGCAGTTTAGCGGGACCGATCTCTGGAAACACCATATATTTT
TRBJ2-7	-	TRBV5-1	-	CASSTDSVYEQYF	TGCGCCAGCAGCACGGACTCTGTCTACGAGCAGTACTTC
TRBJ2-7	-	TRBV7-2	TRBD2	CASSLMVLAGLNYEQYF	TGTGCCAGCAGCTTAATGGTACTAGCGGGCCTAAACTACGAGCAGTACTTC
TRBJ1-1	-	TRBV7-2	-	CASSFGRMNTEAFF	TGTGCCAGCAGCTTTGGCAGAATGAACACTGAAGCTTTCTTT
TRBJ1-2	-	TRBV29-1	TRBD1	CSVDGGRDRAYGYTF	TGCAGCGTTGATGGGGGCCGGGACAGGGCCTATGGCTACACCTTC
TRBJ2-5	-	TRBV11-3	TRBD2	CASQREGPRETQYF	TGTGCCAGCCAGCGGGAGGGCCCAAGGGAGACCCAGTACTTC
TRBJ2-1	-	TRBV25-1	TRBD2	CASSEYLAGVESYNEQFF	TGTGCCAGCAGTGAGTACCTAGCGGGAGTGGAATCCTACAATGAGCAGTTCTTC
TRBJ1-5	-	TRBV2	-	CAVRGEGYQPQHF	TGTGCCGTCCGGGGGGAGGGTTATCAGCCCCAGCATTTT
TRBJ2-2	-	TRBV5-8	TRBD2	CASSVGLAGVVDTGELFF	TGTGCCAGCAGCGTGGGACTAGCGGGAGTAGTTGACACCGGGGAGCTGTTTTTT
TRBJ2-2	-	TRBV7-8	TRBD1	CASRATGVLTGELFF	TGTGCCAGCAGGGCCACAGGGGTGCTCACCGGGGAGCTGTTTTTT
TRBJ2-5	-	TRBV2	-	CASKGGFQYF	TGTGCCAGCAAAGGAGGGTTCCAGTACTTC
TRBJ2-1	-	TRBV2	-	CASSVGHNNEQFF	TGTGCCAGCAGTGTGGGACACAACAATGAGCAGTTCTTC
TRBJ2-4	-	TRBV6-1	TRBD2	CASSEYGTSAFLRTKNIQYF	TGTGCCAGCAGTGAATATGGGACTAGCGCCTTTTTGAGGACCAAAAACATTCAGTACTTC
TRBJ1-2	-	TRBV5-1	-	CASSASFYGYTF	TGCGCCAGCAGCGCTAGCTTCTATGGCTACACCTTC
TRBJ2-7	-	TRBV5-4	-	CASSQDSRSYEQYF	TGTGCCAGCAGCCAAGACAGCCGCTCCTACGAGCAGTACTTC
TRBJ1-2	-	TRBV4-1	TRBD1	CASSPQGARAYGYTF	TGCGCCAGCAGCCCGCAGGGGGCGAGGGCCTATGGCTACACCTTC
TRBJ2-1	-	TRBV9	-	CASSVDSGGGNEQFF	TGTGCCAGCAGCGTAGATTCGGGCGGAGGCAATGAGCAGTTCTTC
TRBJ1-1	-	TRBV15	TRBD1	CATSSSTGGEHTEAFF	TGTGCCACCAGCAGCTCCACAGGGGGCGAGCACACTGAAGCTTTCTTT
TRBJ2-2	-	TRBV9	-	CASNPGTGELFF	TGTGCCAGCAATCCGGGCACCGGGGAGCTGTTTTTT
TRBJ2-7	once	TRBV5-1	-	CASSPGHVEAYEQYF	TGCGCCAGCAGCCCAGGACATGTGGAAGCCTACGAGCAGTACTTC
TRBJ2-7	-	TRBV2	-	CASSDSFYEQYF	TGTGCCAGCAGTGACAGTTTCTACGAGCAGTACTTC
TRBJ2-1	-	TRBV6-1	-	CATNSPPDSYNEQFF	TGTGCCACCAATTCCCCCCCAGACAGTTACAATGAGCAGTTCTTC
TRBJ2-5	-	TRBV11-2	TRBD2	CASSFNSLAGQETQYF	TGTGCCAGCAGCTTTAACTCGCTAGCGGGACAAGAGACCCAGTACTTC
TRBJ2-1	-	TRBV28	TRBD2	CASTLGLAGGVHEQFF	TGTGCCAGCACCCTAGGACTAGCCGGCGGGGTACATGAGCAGTTCTTC
TRBJ2-3	-	TRBV7-6	TRBD2	CASSWTSGSGDTQYF	TGTGCCAGCAGCTGGACTAGCGGAAGCGGGGATACGCAGTATTTT
TRBJ2-7	-	TRBV5-1	TRBD1	CASSSQGTGAYEQYF	TGCGCCAGCAGCTCCCAGGGGACAGGGGCCTACGAGCAGTACTTC
TRBJ2-7	few	TRBV6-5	TRBD1	CASSSPGQGAYEQYF	TGTGCCAGCAGTTCACCCGGACAGGGGGCCTACGAGCAGTACTTC
TRBJ1-4	-	TRBV30	-	CAWNRVREKLFF	TGTGCCTGGAATCGGGTTCGGGAAAAACTGTTTTTT
TRBJ1-5	-	TRBV18	TRBD1	CASSKDRDQPQHF	TGTGCCAGCTCAAAGGACAGGGATCAGCCCCAGCATTTT
TRBJ2-7	-	TRBV10-3	TRBD2	CAISETSGRADEQYF	TGTGCCATCAGTGAGACTAGCGGGAGGGCCGACGAGCAGTACTTC
TRBJ1-1	-	TRBV7-6	-	CASSLEQNTEAFF	TGTGCCAGCAGCTTAGAACAGAACACTGAAGCTTTCTTT